Detailed here is one TCR beta chain. Those patients picked for sequencing had displayed CD8+CD57+ cell expansion on flow cytometry. This specimen comes from a study of CD8+CD57+ T cells in acquired aplastic anemia. Trimming stripped 5 bases from V and 6 bases from J, with 9 bases between. Germline values: CDR1 SGHVS, CDR2 FNYEAQ. The CDR3 has 12 amino acids. Genomic DNA provided the template from which TCR beta VDJ and CDR3 profiles were obtained. Using its own MiXCR run on the reads, TCRdb lists one record per CDR3 protein. The sample shows about 98,000 distinct CDR3 sequences, 65% to 70% of them seen only once.

The J gene is TRBJ2-3, the V gene TRBV7-6; D is unresolved. This TCR derives from a human donor with aplastic anemia. The material sequenced was sorted CD4+, CD8+, or CD8+CD57+ T cells (not recorded which) from PBMCs. CDR3 sequence (DNA): TGTGCCAGCAGCATGACGGCCGATACGCAGTATTTT. Its translation: CASSMTADTQYF.